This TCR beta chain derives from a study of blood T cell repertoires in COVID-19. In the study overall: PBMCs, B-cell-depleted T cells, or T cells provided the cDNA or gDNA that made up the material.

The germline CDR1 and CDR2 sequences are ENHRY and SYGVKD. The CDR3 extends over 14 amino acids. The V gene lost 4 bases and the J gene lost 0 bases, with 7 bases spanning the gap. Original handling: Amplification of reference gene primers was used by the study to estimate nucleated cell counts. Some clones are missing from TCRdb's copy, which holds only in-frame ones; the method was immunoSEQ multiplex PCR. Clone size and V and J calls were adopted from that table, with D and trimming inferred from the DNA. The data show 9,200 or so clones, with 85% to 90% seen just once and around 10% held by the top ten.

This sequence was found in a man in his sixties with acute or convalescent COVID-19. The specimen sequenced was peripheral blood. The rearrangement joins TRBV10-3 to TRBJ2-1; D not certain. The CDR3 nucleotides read TGTGCCATCAGTGGCCAGATCTCCTACAATGAGCAGTTCTTC. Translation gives CAISGQISYNEQFF.